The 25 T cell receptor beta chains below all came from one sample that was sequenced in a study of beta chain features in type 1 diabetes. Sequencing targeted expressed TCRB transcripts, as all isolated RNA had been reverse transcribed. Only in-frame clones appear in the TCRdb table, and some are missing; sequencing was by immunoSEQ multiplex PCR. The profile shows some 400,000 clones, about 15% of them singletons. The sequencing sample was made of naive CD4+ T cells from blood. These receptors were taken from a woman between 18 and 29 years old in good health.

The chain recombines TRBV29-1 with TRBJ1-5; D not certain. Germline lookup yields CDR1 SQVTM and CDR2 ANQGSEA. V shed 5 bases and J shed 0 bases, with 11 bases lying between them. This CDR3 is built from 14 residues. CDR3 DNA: TGCAGCGTTTTAGAGGGAAATAGCAATCAGCCCCAGCATTTT. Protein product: CSVLEGNSNQPQHF.

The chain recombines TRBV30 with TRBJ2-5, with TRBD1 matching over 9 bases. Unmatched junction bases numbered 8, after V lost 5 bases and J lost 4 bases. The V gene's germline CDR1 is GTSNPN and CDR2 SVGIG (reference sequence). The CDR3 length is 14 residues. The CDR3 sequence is CAWGPGQGVETQYF. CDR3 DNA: TGTGCCTGGGGGCCGGGACAGGGTGTAGAGACCCAGTACTTC.

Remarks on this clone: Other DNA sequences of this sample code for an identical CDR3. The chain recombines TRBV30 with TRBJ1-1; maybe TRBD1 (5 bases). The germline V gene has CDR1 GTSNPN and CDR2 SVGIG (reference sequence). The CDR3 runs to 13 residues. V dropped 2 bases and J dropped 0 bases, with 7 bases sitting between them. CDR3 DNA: TGTGCCTGGAGTCGGGGGATGAACACTGAAGCTTTCTTT. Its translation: CAWSRGMNTEAFF.

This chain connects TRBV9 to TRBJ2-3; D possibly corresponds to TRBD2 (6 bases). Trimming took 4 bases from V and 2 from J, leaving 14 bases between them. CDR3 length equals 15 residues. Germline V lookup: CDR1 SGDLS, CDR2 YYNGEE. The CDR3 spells CASSPLPGATDTQYF. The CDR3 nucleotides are TGTGCCAGCAGCCCTTTACCGGGAGCCACAGATACGCAGTATTTT.

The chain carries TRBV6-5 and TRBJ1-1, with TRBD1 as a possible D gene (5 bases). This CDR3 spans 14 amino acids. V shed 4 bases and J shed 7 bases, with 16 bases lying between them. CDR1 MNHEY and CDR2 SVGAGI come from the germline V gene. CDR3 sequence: CASSFGTADYEAFF. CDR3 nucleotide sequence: TGTGCCAGCAGTTTTGGGACGGCGGACTATGAAGCTTTCTTT.

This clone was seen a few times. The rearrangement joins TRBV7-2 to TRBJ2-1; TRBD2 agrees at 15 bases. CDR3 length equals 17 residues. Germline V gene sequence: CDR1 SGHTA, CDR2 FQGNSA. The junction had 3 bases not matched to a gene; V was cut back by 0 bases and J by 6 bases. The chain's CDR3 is CASSLAGTSGRSNEQFF. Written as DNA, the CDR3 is TGTGCCAGCAGCTTAGCAGGGACTAGCGGGAGGAGCAATGAGCAGTTCTTC. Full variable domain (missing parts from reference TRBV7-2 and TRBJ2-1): GAGVSQSPSNKVTEKGKDVELRCDPISGHTALYWYRQSLGQGLEFLIYFQGNSAPDKSGLPSDRFSAERTGGSVSTLTIQRTQQEDSAVYLCASSLAGTSGRSNEQFFGPGTRLTVL.

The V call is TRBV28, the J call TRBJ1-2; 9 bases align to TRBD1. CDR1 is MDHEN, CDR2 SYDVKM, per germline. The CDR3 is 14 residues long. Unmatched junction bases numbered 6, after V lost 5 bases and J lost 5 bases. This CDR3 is CASSKQGASYGYTF. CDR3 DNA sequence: TGTGCCAGCAGTAAACAGGGGGCCAGTTATGGCTACACCTTC.

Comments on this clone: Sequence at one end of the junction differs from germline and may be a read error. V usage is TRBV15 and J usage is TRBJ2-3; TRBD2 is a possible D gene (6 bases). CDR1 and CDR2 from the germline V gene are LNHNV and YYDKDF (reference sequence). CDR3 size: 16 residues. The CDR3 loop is CATSRDVWEVTDTQYF. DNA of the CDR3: TGTGCCACCAGCCGAGACGTATGGGAGGTTACAGATACGCAGTATTTT. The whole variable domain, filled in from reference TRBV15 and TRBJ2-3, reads DAMVIQNPRYQVTQFGKPVTLSCSQTLNHNVMYWYQQKSSQAPKLLFHYYDKDFNNEADTPDNFQSRRPNTSFCFLDIRSPGLGDTAMYLCATSRDVWEVTDTQYFGPGTRLTVL.

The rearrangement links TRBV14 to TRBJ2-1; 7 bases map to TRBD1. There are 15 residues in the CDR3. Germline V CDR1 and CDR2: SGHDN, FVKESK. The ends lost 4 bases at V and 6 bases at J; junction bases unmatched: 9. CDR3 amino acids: CASSPQDRWFNEQFF. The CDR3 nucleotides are TGTGCCAGCAGCCCACAGGACAGGTGGTTCAATGAGCAGTTCTTC.

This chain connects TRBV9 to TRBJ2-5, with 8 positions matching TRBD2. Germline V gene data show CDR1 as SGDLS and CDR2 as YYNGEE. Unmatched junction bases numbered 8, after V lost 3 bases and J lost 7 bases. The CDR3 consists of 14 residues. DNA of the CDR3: TGTGCCAGCAGCGGAGCGGGAGTGCCTTGGACCCAGTACTTC. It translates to CASSGAGVPWTQYF.

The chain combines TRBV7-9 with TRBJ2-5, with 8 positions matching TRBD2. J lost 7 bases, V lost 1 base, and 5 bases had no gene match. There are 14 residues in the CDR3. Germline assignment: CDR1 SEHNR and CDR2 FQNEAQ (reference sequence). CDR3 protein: CASSLGTAGGTQYF. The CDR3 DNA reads TGTGCCAGCAGCTTAGGGACGGCGGGAGGGACCCAGTACTTC. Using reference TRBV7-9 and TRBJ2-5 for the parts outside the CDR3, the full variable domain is DTGVSQNPRHKITKRGQNVTFRCDPISEHNRLYWYRQTLGQGPEFLTYFQNEAQLEKSRLLSDRFSAERPKGSFSTLEIQRTEQGDSAMYLCASSLGTAGGTQYFGPGTRLLVL.

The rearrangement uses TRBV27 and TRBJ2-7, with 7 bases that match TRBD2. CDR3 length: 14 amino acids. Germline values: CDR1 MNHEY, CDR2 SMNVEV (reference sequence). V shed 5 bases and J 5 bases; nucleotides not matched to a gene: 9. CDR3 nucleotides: TGTGCCAGCAGTCCCCCCGGGAGGCGGAACGAGCAGTACTTC. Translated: CASSPPGRRNEQYF.

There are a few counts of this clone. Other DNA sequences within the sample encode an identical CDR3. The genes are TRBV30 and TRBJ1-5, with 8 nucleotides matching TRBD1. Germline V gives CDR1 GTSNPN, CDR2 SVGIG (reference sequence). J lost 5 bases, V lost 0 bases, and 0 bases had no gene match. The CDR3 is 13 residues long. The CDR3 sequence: CAWSVTGDQPQHF. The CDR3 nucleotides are TGTGCCTGGAGTGTGACAGGGGATCAGCCCCAGCATTTT.

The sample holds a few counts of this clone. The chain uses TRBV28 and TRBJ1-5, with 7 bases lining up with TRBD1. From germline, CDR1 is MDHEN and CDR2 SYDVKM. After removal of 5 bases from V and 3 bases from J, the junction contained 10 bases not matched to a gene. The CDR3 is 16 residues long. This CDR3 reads CASSPYRDSSNQPQHF. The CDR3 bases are TGTGCCAGCAGTCCATATCGGGACAGCTCCAATCAGCCCCAGCATTTT. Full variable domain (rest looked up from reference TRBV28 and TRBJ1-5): DVKVTQSSRYLVKRTGEKVFLECVQDMDHENMFWYRQDPGLGLRLIYFSYDVKMKEKGDIPEGYSVSREKKERFSLILESASTNQTSMYLCASSPYRDSSNQPQHFGDGTRLSIL.

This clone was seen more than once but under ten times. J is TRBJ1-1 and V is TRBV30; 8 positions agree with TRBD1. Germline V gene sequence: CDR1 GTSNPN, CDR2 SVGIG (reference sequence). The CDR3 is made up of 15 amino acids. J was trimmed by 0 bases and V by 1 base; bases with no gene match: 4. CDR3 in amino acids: CAWSAGTGMNTEAFF. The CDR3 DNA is TGTGCCTGGAGTGCCGGGACAGGAATGAACACTGAAGCTTTCTTT.

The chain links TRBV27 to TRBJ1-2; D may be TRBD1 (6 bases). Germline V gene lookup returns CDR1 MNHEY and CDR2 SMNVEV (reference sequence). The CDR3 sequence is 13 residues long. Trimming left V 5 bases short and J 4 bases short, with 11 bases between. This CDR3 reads CASSPRDTYGYTF. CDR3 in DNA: TGTGCCAGCAGTCCTCGGGACACCTATGGCTACACCTTC.

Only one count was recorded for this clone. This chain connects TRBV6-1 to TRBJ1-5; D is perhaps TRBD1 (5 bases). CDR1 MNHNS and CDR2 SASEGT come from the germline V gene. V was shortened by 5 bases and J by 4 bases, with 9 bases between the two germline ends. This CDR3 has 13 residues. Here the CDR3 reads CASSSSGNQPQHF. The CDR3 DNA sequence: TGTGCCAGCAGTAGCTCAGGGAATCAGCCCCAGCATTTT.

CDR3 residues: CSVERRAANYGYTF. The CDR3 region has the DNA TGCAGCGTTGAAAGGAGGGCAGCTAACTATGGCTACACCTTC. This sequence joins TRBV29-1 and TRBJ1-2, with D hard to call. The CDR3 consists of 14 residues. V dropped 2 bases and J dropped 0 bases, with 10 bases sitting between them. Looked up from germline, CDR1 is SQVTM and CDR2 is ANQGSEA.

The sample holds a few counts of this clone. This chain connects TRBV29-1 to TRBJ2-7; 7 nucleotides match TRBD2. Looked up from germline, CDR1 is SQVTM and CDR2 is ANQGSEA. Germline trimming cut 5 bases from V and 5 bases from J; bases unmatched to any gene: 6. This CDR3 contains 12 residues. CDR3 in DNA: TGCAGCGTTCTGACTAGCTCGGACGAGCAGTACTTC. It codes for CSVLTSSDEQYF.

This chain's CDR3 is CASSSNRVGGYTF. The DNA of the CDR3 is TGTGCCAGCAGTTCCAACAGGGTTGGGGGCTACACCTTC. V usage is TRBV27 and J usage is TRBJ1-2; the D gene is possibly TRBD1 (6 bases). The CDR3 sequence is 13 residues long. V was pared by 4 bases and J by 8 bases, with 14 bases between. Germline lookup yields CDR1 MNHEY and CDR2 SMNVEV (reference sequence).

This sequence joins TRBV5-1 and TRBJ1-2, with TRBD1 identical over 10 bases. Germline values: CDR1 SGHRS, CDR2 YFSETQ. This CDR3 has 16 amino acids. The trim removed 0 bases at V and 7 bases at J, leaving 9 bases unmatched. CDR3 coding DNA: TGCGCCAGCAGCTTGGGACAGGGGGCGAGGGCTGCTGGCTACACCTTC. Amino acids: CASSLGQGARAAGYTF.

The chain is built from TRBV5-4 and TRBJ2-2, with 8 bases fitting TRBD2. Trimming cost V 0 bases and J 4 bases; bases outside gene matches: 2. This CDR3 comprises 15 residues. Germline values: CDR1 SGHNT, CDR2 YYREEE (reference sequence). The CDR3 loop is CASSLVGGGTGELFF. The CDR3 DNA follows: TGTGCCAGCAGCTTGGTCGGGGGGGGCACCGGGGAGCTGTTTTTT.

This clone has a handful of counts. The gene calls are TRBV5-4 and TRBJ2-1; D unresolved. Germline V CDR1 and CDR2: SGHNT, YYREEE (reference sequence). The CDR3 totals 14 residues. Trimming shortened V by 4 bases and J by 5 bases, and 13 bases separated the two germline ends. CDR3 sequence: CASSPLRRNNEQFF. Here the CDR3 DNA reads TGTGCCAGCAGCCCCTTGAGGCGGAACAATGAGCAGTTCTTC.

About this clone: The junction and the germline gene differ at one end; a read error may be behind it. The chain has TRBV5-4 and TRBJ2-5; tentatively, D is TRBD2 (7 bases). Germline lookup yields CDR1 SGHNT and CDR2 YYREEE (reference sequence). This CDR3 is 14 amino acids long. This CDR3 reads CASSGARRGGRVNF. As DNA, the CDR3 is TGTGCCAGCAGCGGGGCGAGAAGGGGGGGCCGGGTCAACTTC.

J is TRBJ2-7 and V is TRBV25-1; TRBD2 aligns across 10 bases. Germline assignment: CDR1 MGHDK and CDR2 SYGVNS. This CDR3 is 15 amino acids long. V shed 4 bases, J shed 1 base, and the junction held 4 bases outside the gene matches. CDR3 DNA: TGTGCCAGCAGTGCCGGGACTAGCGTTTCCTACGAGCAGTACTTC. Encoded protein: CASSAGTSVSYEQYF.